These 25 T cell receptor beta chains were all obtained from the same sample, sequenced in a study of Ad26.COV2.S vaccination and SARS-CoV-2 variants. Profiled with immunoSEQ multiplex PCR; TCRdb holds only in-frame clones, not every one. The repertoire holds 180,000 or so clones, with around 85% as singletons. Sample: peripheral blood, taken after recovery from COVID-19. The receptors here all came from a human donor who had recovered from COVID-19.

This clone was picked up one time. V usage is TRBV5-4 and J usage is TRBJ1-3; TRBD1 is a possible D gene (5 bases). The CDR3 is 16 amino acids. V was shortened by 1 base and J by 0 bases, with 11 bases between the two germline ends. CDR1 and CDR2 (germline): SGHNT, YYREEE (reference sequence). DNA of the CDR3: TGTGCCAGCAGCTTGCCCGGGGACCTCTCTGGAAACACCATATATTTT. Its translation: CASSLPGDLSGNTIYF.

V and J are TRBV15 and TRBJ1-4, with TRBD1 identical over 7 bases. The CDR3 extends over 15 amino acids. The germline V gene has CDR1 LNHNV and CDR2 YYDKDF (reference sequence). The junction had 9 bases not matched to a gene; V was cut back by 7 bases and J by 4 bases. This CDR3 is CATNGGTADNEKLFF. In DNA form, the CDR3 reads TGTGCCACCAATGGGGGGACAGCAGATAATGAAAAACTGTTTTTT.

The chain carries TRBV5-1 and TRBJ1-1; a possible D gene is TRBD1 (5 bases). Trimming left V 3 bases short and J 5 bases short, with 14 bases between. The CDR3 has 14 residues. The germline gives CDR1 SGHRS, CDR2 YFSETQ. The DNA for the CDR3 is TGCGCCAGCAGCTGGCAGACAGCGGGGACTGAAGCTTTCTTT. Its translation: CASSWQTAGTEAFF.

The chain is built from TRBV5-6 and TRBJ1-5; no clear D gene. CDR1 is SGHDT and CDR2 is YYEEEE in the germline V gene. The V and J ends lost 2 bases and 5 bases respectively, with 8 bases between them. CDR3 length: 13 residues. CDR3 nucleotides: TGTGCCAGCAGCTTTAGTGGGGATCAGCCCCAGCATTTT. It translates to CASSFSGDQPQHF.

CDR3 sequence: CASTQDRGRDQPQHF. The CDR3 DNA reads as TGTGCCAGCACCCAAGACAGGGGGCGAGATCAGCCCCAGCATTTT. This rearrangement joins TRBV2 to TRBJ1-5; 10 bases line up with TRBD1. In germline, CDR1 is SNHLY, CDR2 FYNNEI. The CDR3 is 15 amino acids. The ends lost 7 bases at V and 5 bases at J; junction bases unmatched: 8.

The chain has TRBV28 and TRBJ2-7, with D hard to call. The CDR3 is 11 amino acids. V lost 7 bases to trimming and J lost 5 bases, with 9 bases between them. CDR1 MDHEN and CDR2 SYDVKM come from the germline V gene. The CDR3 is CASTHLHEQYF. The CDR3 DNA follows: TGTGCCAGCACCCATCTCCACGAGCAGTACTTC.

The chain uses TRBV9 and TRBJ2-2; 9 nucleotides line up with TRBD1. This CDR3 has 16 residues. J lost 4 bases, V lost 0 bases, and 4 bases had no gene match. CDR1 and CDR2 from the germline V gene are SGDLS and YYNGEE. The CDR3 spells CASSVAQDRGTGELFF. CDR3 DNA: TGTGCCAGCAGCGTAGCTCAGGACAGGGGCACCGGGGAGCTGTTTTTT.

The chain couples TRBV6-5 to TRBJ2-7; the match to TRBD1 covers 8 bases. Germline V lookup: CDR1 MNHEY, CDR2 SVGAGI. This CDR3 is built from 13 residues. The junction had 7 bases not matched to a gene; V was cut back by 3 bases and J by 9 bases. The CDR3 bases are TGTGCCAGCAGTTATCAGGGGGCGTCGGGGCAGTACTTC. Encoded protein: CASSYQGASGQYF.

The chain combines TRBV7-2 with TRBJ2-3; 10 nucleotides align to TRBD2. Trimming removed 2 bases from V and 2 bases from J; junction bases left unmatched: 4. Germline lookup yields CDR1 SGHTA and CDR2 FQGNSA. The CDR3 contains 16 residues. The CDR3 DNA reads as TGTGCCAGCAGCTTAATGGGACTAGCGCCCACAGATACGCAGTATTTT. It encodes CASSLMGLAPTDTQYF.

The chain carries TRBV2 and TRBJ1-5, with 10 bases matching TRBD1. CDR1 is SNHLY, CDR2 FYNNEI, per germline. Trimming at V came to 6 bases and at J to 0 bases, leaving 2 bases not matched to a gene. This CDR3 is 15 amino acids long. The CDR3 protein is CASRWDRGSNQPQHF. The CDR3 nucleotides read TGTGCCAGCAGGTGGGACAGGGGTAGCAATCAGCCCCAGCATTTT.

This rearrangement joins TRBV12-5 to TRBJ2-5; either TRBD1 or TRBD2 may fit D (5 bases each). The V gene lost 5 bases and the J gene lost 2 bases, with 21 bases spanning the gap. The CDR3 has 17 amino acids. Germline V gives CDR1 LGHNT, CDR2 FRNRAP. CDR3 nucleotides: TGTGCTAGTGGTGGGGGAGTACAGCCGGGTGGTCAAGAGACCCAGTACTTC. This encodes CASGGGVQPGGQETQYF.

This sequence joins TRBV27 and TRBJ1-5; possible D gene TRBD1, 6 bases. Trimming left V 4 bases short and J 6 bases short, with 16 bases between. The CDR3 is 15 amino acids. Germline V gene data show CDR1 as MNHEY and CDR2 as SMNVEV (reference sequence). This CDR3 is CASSSVEGVGQPQHF. CDR3 nucleotides: TGTGCCAGCAGTTCGGTTGAGGGGGTCGGTCAGCCCCAGCATTTT.

The chain carries TRBV28 and TRBJ1-4; D is unresolved. Germline CDR1 reads MDHEN; CDR2 reads SYDVKM. V was cut by 5 bases and J by 6 bases, with 13 bases left in between. The CDR3 contains 14 residues. The CDR3 coding sequence is TGTGCCAGCAGTCCCCCGCGAGGCTATGAAAAACTGTTTTTT. It specifies CASSPPRGYEKLFF.

The J gene is TRBJ1-5, the V gene TRBV27, with 8 bases aligning to TRBD1. With 5 bases clipped from V and 2 bases from J, the junction kept 17 bases outside the gene matches. CDR3 size: 19 residues. Germline CDR1 MNHEY, CDR2 SMNVEV (reference sequence). DNA of the CDR3: TGTGCCAGCAGTCAAAATAACCCGGGACAGGTGAGACGCAATCAGCCCCAGCATTTT. This translates into CASSQNNPGQVRRNQPQHF.

This sequence joins TRBV2 and TRBJ2-7, with TRBD1 matching over 9 bases. Germline V lookup: CDR1 SNHLY, CDR2 FYNNEI. The J segment lost 7 bases and the V segment lost 8 bases, leaving 9 bases of the junction unmatched. The CDR3 sequence is 13 residues long. The CDR3 is CASPGTGPREQYF. The CDR3 DNA reads TGTGCCAGCCCCGGGACAGGGCCTAGAGAGCAGTACTTC.

The J gene is TRBJ1-2, the V gene TRBV6-1; perhaps TRBD1 as D (6 bases). Per the germline V gene, CDR1 is MNHNS and CDR2 is SASEGT. V was pared by 0 bases and J by 0 bases, with 8 bases between. The CDR3 length is 15 residues. This CDR3 is CASSEATGPNYGYTF. CDR3 DNA sequence: TGTGCCAGCAGTGAAGCGACAGGACCTAACTATGGCTACACCTTC.

This clone appeared a single time. The chain combines TRBV6-1 with TRBJ1-2; the D is unclear. In germline, CDR1 is MNHNS, CDR2 SASEGT. Trimming cost V 2 bases and J 4 bases, with 11 bases left between them. This CDR3 contains 14 residues. CDR3 DNA sequence: TGTGCCAGCAGTGAAACAGCGCGGGGCTATGGCTACACCTTC. Its protein product is CASSETARGYGYTF.

The chain uses TRBV7-9 and TRBJ2-7, with D perhaps TRBD1 (6 bases). Trimming removed 4 bases from V and 7 bases from J, with 17 bases in between. The length of the CDR3 is 14 residues. The V gene's germline CDR1 is SEHNR and CDR2 FQNEAQ (reference sequence). The CDR3 nucleotides are TGTGCCAGCAGCTCGAGTCAGGGGAGATGGGAGCAGTACTTC. Translated, it gives CASSSSQGRWEQYF.

CDR3 sequence: CASSAGQGPQETQYF. The CDR3 nucleotides read TGCGCCAGCAGCGCGGGACAGGGGCCACAAGAGACCCAGTACTTC. The genes are TRBV10-1 and TRBJ2-5, with 10 bases aligning to TRBD1. This CDR3 has 15 amino acids. The germline gives CDR1 WNHNN, CDR2 SYGVQD (reference sequence). Unmatched junction bases numbered 6, after V lost 6 bases and J lost 2 bases.

The chain employs TRBV12-3 or TRBV12-4 and TRBJ1-2; D call uncertain. Trimming left V 6 bases short and J 8 bases short, with 16 bases between. The CDR3 extends over 13 amino acids. CDR3 residues: CASSLQTILGYTF. As DNA, the CDR3 is TGTGCCAGCAGCCTACAAACCATTCTGGGCTACACCTTC.

The CDR3 DNA follows: TGTGCCAGCAGTTTAGAGGGGTTTGTTGGCTACACCTTC. Amino acids: CASSLEGFVGYTF. This sequence joins TRBV27 and TRBJ1-2, with a tentative D call TRBD1 (5 bases). Trimming left V 2 bases short and J 7 bases short, with 11 bases between. Germline CDR1 MNHEY, CDR2 SMNVEV (reference sequence). The CDR3 runs 13 residues.

V and J are TRBV15 and TRBJ2-5; D is uncertain. Trimming shortened V by 3 bases and J by 4 bases, and 9 bases separated the two germline ends. CDR3 length: 13 amino acids. Germline CDR1 LNHNV, CDR2 YYDKDF (reference sequence). CDR3 protein: CATSSDLTETQYF. CDR3 coding DNA: TGTGCCACCAGCAGTGATTTAACAGAGACCCAGTACTTC.

This clone was detected many times. The rearrangement uses TRBV14 and TRBJ1-2; no reliable D call. The CDR3 loop spans 12 amino acids. The V gene's germline CDR1 is SGHDN and CDR2 FVKESK. Trimming removed 1 base from V and 5 bases from J, with 5 bases in between. CDR3 DNA sequence: TGTGCCAGCAGCCAAGCCCTATATGGCTACACCTTC. Its translation: CASSQALYGYTF.

This chain joins TRBV18 and TRBJ1-2; D gene unclear. V was pared by 0 bases and J by 1 base, with 6 bases between. The CDR3 runs 14 residues. CDR1 is KGHSH, CDR2 LQKENI, per germline. The CDR3 reads CASSPPGLNYGYTF. The CDR3 nucleotides read TGTGCCAGCTCACCACCCGGACTTAACTATGGCTACACCTTC.

The V call is TRBV5-1, the J call TRBJ1-1; D call uncertain. The CDR3 runs to 14 residues. CDR1 SGHRS and CDR2 YFSETQ come from the germline V gene. Trimming removed 0 bases at V and 0 bases at J, with 6 bases between. The chain's CDR3 is CASSLEPVNTEAFF. In DNA form, the CDR3 reads TGCGCCAGCAGCTTGGAGCCCGTGAACACTGAAGCTTTCTTT.